This T cell receptor (beta chain) derives from a study of shared clonotypes between healthy human individuals. In the study overall: Per-donor plates numbered three CD4 naive, three CD4 memory, two CD8 naive and one CD8 memory. The study's findings and limits: Naive subsets generally had larger estimated richness than memory subsets. A few donors held about 5% of naive CD4 clonotypes in common.

About this clone: The target antigen is unknown. Its ends do not fully match the called genes, so a read error is possible.

The authors split each subset's genomic DNA evenly across several immunoSEQ plates. Here immunoSEQ multiplex PCR was the method, and the copy in TCRdb shows in-frame clones only, minus some. The sample lists over 700,000 clones, approximately 77% occurring once. Per germline, CDR1 SGDLS and CDR2 YYNGEE. This CDR3 is built from 8 residues. The source material was memory CD4+ T cells sorted from blood. Indicated subset: CD45RA-negative fraction. The receptor comes from a woman aged 30 to 39 in good health. The genes are TRBV9 and TRBJ2-5, with unresolved D. CDR3 amino acids: CASSPLDF. The CDR3 region has the DNA TGTGCCAGCAGCCCGCTAGACTTC.